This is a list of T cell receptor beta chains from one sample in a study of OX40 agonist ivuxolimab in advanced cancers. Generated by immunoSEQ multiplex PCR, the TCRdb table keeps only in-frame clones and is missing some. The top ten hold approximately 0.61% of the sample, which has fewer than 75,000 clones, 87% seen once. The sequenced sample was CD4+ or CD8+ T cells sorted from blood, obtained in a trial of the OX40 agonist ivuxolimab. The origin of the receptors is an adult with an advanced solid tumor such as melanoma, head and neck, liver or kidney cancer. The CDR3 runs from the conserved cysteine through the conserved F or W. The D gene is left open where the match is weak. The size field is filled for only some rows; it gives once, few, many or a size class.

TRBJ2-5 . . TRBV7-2 TGTGCCAGCAGCCCGACTACTTTCGGGGAGACCCAGTACTTC CASSPTTFGETQYF
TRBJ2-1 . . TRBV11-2 TGTGCCAGCAGCTTAACCATCCGGGCCGGAGGATGGGCAAGAAATGAGCAGTTCTTC CASSLTIRAGGWARNEQFF
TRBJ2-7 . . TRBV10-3 TGTGCCATCAGCAAGCAGGCTAAGGGCTCCTACGAGCAGTACTTC CAISKQAKGSYEQYF
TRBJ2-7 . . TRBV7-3 TGTGCCAGCAGCCACCGGCGGCTCCTATCCTACGAGCAGTACTTC CASSHRRLLSYEQYF
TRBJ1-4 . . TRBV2 TGTGCCAGCAAAACAGTACTTAATGAAAAACTGTTTTTT CASKTVLNEKLFF
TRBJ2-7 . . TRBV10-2 TGCGCCAGCAGTGAGAAGCGGTGGCCTGGAGCCTCCGAGCAGTACTTC CASSEKRWPGASEQYF
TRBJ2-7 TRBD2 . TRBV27 TGTGCCAGCAGTTTAATGGGGGGGAGCTCCTACGAGCAGTACTTC CASSLMGGSSYEQYF
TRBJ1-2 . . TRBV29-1 TGCAGCGTTGAAATAGGGGTCAGTGGCTACACCTTC CSVEIGVSGYTF
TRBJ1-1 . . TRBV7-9 TGTGCCAGCAGCTTTAACAGGGAAACTGAAGCTTTCTTT CASSFNRETEAFF
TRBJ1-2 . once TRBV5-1 TGCGCCAGCAGCTTGGATAGCTATGGCTACACCTTC CASSLDSYGYTF
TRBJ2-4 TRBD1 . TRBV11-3 TGTGCCAGCAGCTTCGGGACAGTTTCTCCGAGACGTTCGGTCAAAAACATTCAGTACTTC CASSFGTVSPRRSVKNIQYF
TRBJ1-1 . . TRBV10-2 TGCGCCAGCAGTGACCCCGGGAACACTGAAGCTTTCTTT CASSDPGNTEAFF
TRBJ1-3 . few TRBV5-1 TGCGCCAGCAGCTTGAGTAGTGGCAGGGGAGGTCTTACTGGAAACACCATATATTTT CASSLSSGRGGLTGNTIYF
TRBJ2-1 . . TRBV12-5 TGTGCTAGTGGTTACCGGTGGGCGGGCAAATACAATGAGCAGTTCTTC CASGYRWAGKYNEQFF
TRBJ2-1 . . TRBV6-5 TGTGCCAGCAGAGGCGCAGGGCTCTACAATGAGCAGTTCTTC CASRGAGLYNEQFF
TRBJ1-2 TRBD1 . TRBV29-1 TGCAGCGCAGGGGGGAAGGGCTCTCGCTATGGCTACACCTTC CSAGGKGSRYGYTF
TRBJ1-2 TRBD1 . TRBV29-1 TGCAGCGTTGCTTGGGATTACAGGGGAGAGATAAGGGAAGGCTACACCTTC CSVAWDYRGEIREGYTF
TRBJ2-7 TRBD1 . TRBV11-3 TGTGCCAGCAGCCCACGGGACAGTTCCTACGAGCAGTACTTC CASSPRDSSYEQYF
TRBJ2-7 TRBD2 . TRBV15 TGTGCCACCAGGGGGGGGTCTGCCTACGAGCAGTACTTC CATRGGSAYEQYF
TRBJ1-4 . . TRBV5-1 TGCGCCAGCAGCCCGTTCGGACAGCCAACTAATGAAAAACTGTTTTTT CASSPFGQPTNEKLFF
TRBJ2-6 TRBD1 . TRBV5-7 TGTGCCAGCAGCGGGCCGGGACAGGGGGCGAGAGGGGCCAACGTCCTGACTTTC CASSGPGQGARGANVLTF
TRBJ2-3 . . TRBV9 TGTGCCAGCAGCTCAAAGGACGGGACGTTGGGAGATACGCAGTATTTT CASSSKDGTLGDTQYF
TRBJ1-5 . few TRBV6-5 TGTGCCAGCAGTTCCGTTTCCTCGCCCCAGCATTTT CASSSVSSPQHF
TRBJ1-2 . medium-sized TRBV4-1 TGCGCCAGCAGCCAAGATTCGGCAGGGGCCAACTATGGCTACACCTTC CASSQDSAGANYGYTF
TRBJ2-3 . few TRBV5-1 TGCGCCAGCAGCTTGGCCCGTATCACAGATACGCAGTATTTT CASSLARITDTQYF
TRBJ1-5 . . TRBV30 TGTGCCTGGAGTTTCAGGAATAATCAGCCCCAGCATTTT CAWSFRNNQPQHF
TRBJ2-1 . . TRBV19 TGTGCCAGTAGTACGCCCGGACTGAGCTCCTACAATGAGCAGTTCTTC CASSTPGLSSYNEQFF
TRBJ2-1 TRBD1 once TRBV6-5 TGTGCCAGCAGATCCGGGACAGTTGACAATGAGCAGTTCTTC CASRSGTVDNEQFF
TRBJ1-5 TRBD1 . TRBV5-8 TGTGCCAGCAGCGGGGGGGACAGTGGTCAGCCCCAGCATTTT CASSGGDSGQPQHF
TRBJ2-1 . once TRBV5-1 TGCGCCAGCAGCTGGGGGCCGATCTCCTACAATGAGCAGTTCTTC CASSWGPISYNEQFF
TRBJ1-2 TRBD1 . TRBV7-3 TGTGCCAGCAGCTTAATCAGACCGGGACAGGGCTTGTATGGCTACACCTTC CASSLIRPGQGLYGYTF
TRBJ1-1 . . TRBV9 TGTGCCAGCAGCGTAGTGGCAGGGGACTTGAACACTGAAGCTTTCTTT CASSVVAGDLNTEAFF
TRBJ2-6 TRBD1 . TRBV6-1 TGTGCCAGCAGGGTACAGGGGGTAGGGGCCAACGTCCTGACTTTC CASRVQGVGANVLTF
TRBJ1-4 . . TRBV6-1 TGTGCCAGCAGTGAACAGGGTGGAGAAAAACTGTTTTTT CASSEQGGEKLFF
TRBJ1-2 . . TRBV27 TGTGCCAGCAGTTTATCACGGGGGGTTTATGGCTACACCTTC CASSLSRGVYGYTF
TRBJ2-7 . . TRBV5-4 TGTGCCAGCAGCTTGATTAGCGGCTACGAGCAGTACTTC CASSLISGYEQYF
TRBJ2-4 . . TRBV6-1 TGTGCCAGCAGTCAAGCCGATAGGGGGACGGCCAAAAACATTCAGTACTTC CASSQADRGTAKNIQYF
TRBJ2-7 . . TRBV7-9 TGTGCCAGCAGCTTAGGGCGCGAAGCCTACGAGCAGTACTTC CASSLGREAYEQYF
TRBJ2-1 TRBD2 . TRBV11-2 TGTGCCAGCAGCTCGCCGGGACTAGCGGGAAGGTATGAGCAGTTCTTC CASSSPGLAGRYEQFF
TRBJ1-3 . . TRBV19 TGTGCCAGTAGTATAGATCCAGGACCTATTTTACTGGGAAACACCATATATTTT CASSIDPGPILLGNTIYF
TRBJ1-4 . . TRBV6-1 TGTGCCAGCAGTGAAGCGTCACTTACGGGTGAAAAACTGTTTTTT CASSEASLTGEKLFF
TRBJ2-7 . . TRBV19 TGTGCCAGTAGTATCGCCGCGGTTTCCCCTTACGAGCAGTACTTC CASSIAAVSPYEQYF
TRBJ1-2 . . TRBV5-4 TGTGCCAGCAGCTTGGACGGGACTATGGGCTACACCTTC CASSLDGTMGYTF
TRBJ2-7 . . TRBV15 TGTGCCACCAGCAGCGTTAGAGGGATCTCCTACGAGCAGTACTTC CATSSVRGISYEQYF
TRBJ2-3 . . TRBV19 TGTGCCAGTAGTAGGGGGGAGTGGCAGGGGACAGATACGCAGTATTTT CASSRGEWQGTDTQYF
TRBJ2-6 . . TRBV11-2 TGTGCCAGCAGCTCGCGTCCCTCTGGGGCCAACGTCCTGACTTTC CASSSRPSGANVLTF
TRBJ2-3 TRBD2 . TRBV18 TGTGCCAGCTCACCTCTGGGACTAGCGGGCACAGATACGCAGTATTTT CASSPLGLAGTDTQYF
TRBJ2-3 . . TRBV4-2 TGTGCCAGCAGCCAAGAAGTAAGCGCCTCTAGCACAGATACGCAGTATTTT CASSQEVSASSTDTQYF
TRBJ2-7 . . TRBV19 TGTGCCAGTAGTTTTGGAGGAACCACCTACGAGCAGTACTTC CASSFGGTTYEQYF
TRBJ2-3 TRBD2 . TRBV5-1 TGCGCCAGCAGGACGGGAGGGGGAAACACAGATACGCAGTATTTT CASRTGGGNTDTQYF
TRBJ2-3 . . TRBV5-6 TGTGCCAGCAGCTTTCGATATACGCAGTATTTT CASSFRYTQYF
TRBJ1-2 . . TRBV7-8 TGTGCCAGCAGCTTTAGGGTGGGAACTGATGGCTACACCTTC CASSFRVGTDGYTF
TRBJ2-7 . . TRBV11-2 TGTGCCAGCACCCTCAAGTACGAGCAGTACTTC CASTLKYEQYF